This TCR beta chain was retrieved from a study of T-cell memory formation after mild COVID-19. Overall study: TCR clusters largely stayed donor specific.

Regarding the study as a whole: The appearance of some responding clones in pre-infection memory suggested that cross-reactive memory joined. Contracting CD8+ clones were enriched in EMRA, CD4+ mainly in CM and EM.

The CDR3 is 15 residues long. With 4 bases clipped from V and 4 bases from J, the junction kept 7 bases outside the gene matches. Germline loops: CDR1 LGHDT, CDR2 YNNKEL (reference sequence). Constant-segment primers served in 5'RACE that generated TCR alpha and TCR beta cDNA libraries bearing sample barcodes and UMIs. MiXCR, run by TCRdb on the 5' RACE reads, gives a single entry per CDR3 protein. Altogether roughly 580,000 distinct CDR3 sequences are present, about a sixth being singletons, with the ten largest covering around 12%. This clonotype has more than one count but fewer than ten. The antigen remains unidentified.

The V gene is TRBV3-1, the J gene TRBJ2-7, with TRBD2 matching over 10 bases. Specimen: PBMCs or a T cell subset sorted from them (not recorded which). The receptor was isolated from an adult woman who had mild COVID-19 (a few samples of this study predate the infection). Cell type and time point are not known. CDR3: CASSPGGLARYEQYF. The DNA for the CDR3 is TGTGCCAGCAGCCCCGGGGGACTAGCGAGATACGAGCAGTACTTC.